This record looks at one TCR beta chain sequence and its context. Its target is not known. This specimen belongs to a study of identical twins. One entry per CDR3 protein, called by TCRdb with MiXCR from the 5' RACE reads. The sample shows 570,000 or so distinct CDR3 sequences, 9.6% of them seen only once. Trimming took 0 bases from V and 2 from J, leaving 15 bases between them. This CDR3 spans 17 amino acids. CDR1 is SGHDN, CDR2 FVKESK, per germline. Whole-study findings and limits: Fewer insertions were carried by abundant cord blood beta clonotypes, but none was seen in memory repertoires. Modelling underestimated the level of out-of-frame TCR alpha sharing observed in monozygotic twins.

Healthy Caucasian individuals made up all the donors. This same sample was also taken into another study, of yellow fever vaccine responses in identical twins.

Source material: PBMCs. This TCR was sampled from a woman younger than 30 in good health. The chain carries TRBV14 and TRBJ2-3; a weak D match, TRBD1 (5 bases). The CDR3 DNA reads TGTGCCAGCAGCCAAGATGTGGGCAGGGCGCTCACAGATACGCAGTATTTT. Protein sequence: CASSQDVGRALTDTQYF.